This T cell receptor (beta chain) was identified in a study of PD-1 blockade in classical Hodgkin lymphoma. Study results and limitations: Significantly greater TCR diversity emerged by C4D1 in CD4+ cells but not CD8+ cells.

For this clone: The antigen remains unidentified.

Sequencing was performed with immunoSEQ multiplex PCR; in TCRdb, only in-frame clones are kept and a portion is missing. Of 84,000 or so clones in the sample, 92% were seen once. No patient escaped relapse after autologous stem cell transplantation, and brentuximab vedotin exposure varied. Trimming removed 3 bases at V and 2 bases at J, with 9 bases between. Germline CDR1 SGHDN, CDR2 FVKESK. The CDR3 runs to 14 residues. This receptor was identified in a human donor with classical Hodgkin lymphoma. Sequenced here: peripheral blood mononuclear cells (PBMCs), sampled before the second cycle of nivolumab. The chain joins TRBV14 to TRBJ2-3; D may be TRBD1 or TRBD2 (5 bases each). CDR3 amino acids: CASSQWGTTDTQYF. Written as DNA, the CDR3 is TGTGCCAGCAGCCAGTGGGGGACCACAGATACGCAGTATTTT.